The T cell receptor beta chain described here comes from a study of control samples from healthy donors and cancer patients. The CDR3 sequence is 14 residues long. CDR1 is MGHRA, CDR2 YSYEKL, per germline. Trimming removed 1 base at V and 4 bases at J, with 11 bases between. Sequenced by immunoSEQ multiplex PCR; TCRdb stores in-frame clones only, minus some. Of 160,000 or so clones listed, less than 95% were seen once; the top ten hold less than 15%. This receptor was identified in a man aged 55 to 70 with colorectal cancer. The chain uses TRBV4-1 and TRBJ2-7, with unresolved D. The source material was PBMCs. The CDR3 nucleotides read TGCGCCAGCAGCCAAGGGAATTCGGGTTACGAGCAGTACTTC. Protein sequence: CASSQGNSGYEQYF.